This is a list of T cell receptor beta chains from one sample in a study of blood T cells in healthy people across ages. From the 5' RACE reads, TCRdb called clonotypes with MiXCR, one entry per CDR3 protein. Of 780,000 or so distinct CDR3 sequences in the sample, roughly 56% were seen once. Sequencing used blood. Source of these receptors: a man aged 35-49 years in good health. Each CDR3 is given with its conserved first and last residue. The D gene is left open where the match is weak. Expanded clones are given a class, and other clones once, few, many or no size at all.

cdr3_aa cdr3_nt clone_size j_call v_call d_call
CASRVPAGHGSQETQYF TGTGCCAGCAGGGTCCCAGCGGGGCACGGCAGCCAAGAGACCCAGTACTTC - TRBJ2-5 TRBV7-9 TRBD2
CASSQVGRVGEAFF TGTGCCAGCAGCCAAGTAGGGAGGGTAGGTGAAGCTTTCTTT - TRBJ1-1 TRBV4-2 -
CASSPTDRGPLETQYF TGTGCCAGCAGTCCCACGGACAGGGGACCTCTAGAGACCCAGTACTTC - TRBJ2-5 TRBV25-1 TRBD1
CASSLFRSLNQPQHF TGTGCCAGCAGCTTATTTCGGTCGTTAAATCAGCCCCAGCATTTT - TRBJ1-5 TRBV7-2 -
CASSRLTGETQYF TGTGCCAGCAGCCGGCTAACGGGGGAGACCCAGTACTTC few TRBJ2-5 TRBV2 -
CASSLYQHNEQFF TGTGCCAGCAGTTTATATCAGCACAATGAGCAGTTCTTC few TRBJ2-1 TRBV28 -
CASSRTGGFGSYNSPLHF TGTGCCAGCAGTCGTACAGGGGGCTTTGGCTCCTATAATTCACCCCTCCACTTT - TRBJ1-6 TRBV11-2 TRBD1
CASSLEDRAGANVLTF TGTGCCAGCAGCCTGGAAGACAGGGCTGGGGCCAACGTCCTGACTTTC - TRBJ2-6 TRBV9 TRBD1
CASSPIGQANYGYTF TGTGCCAGCAGCCCCATAGGACAGGCTAACTATGGCTACACCTTC few TRBJ1-2 TRBV21-1 -
CASSQAWDLNQYF TGTGCCAGCAGCCAAGCATGGGATCTTAACCAGTACTTC - TRBJ2-5 TRBV14 -
CAHGRGLGNEQYF TGTGCCCACGGGAGGGGGTTGGGCAATGAGCAGTACTTC - TRBJ2-7 TRBV5-6 TRBD2
CAISETSGGSSYEQYF TGTGCCATCAGTGAAACCAGCGGGGGGAGCTCCTACGAGCAGTACTTC - TRBJ2-7 TRBV10-3 TRBD2
CASRPRAGHRVSGYTF TGTGCCAGCAGACCTCGCGCGGGACACCGGGTGAGCGGCTACACCTTC - TRBJ1-2 TRBV11-2 -
CASSVKQGYEQYF TGCGCCAGCAGCGTAAAACAGGGCTACGAGCAGTACTTC once TRBJ2-7 TRBV5-1 -
CASSVAGEGLETQYF TGTGCCAGCAGCGTAGCGGGGGAGGGGTTGGAGACCCAGTACTTC - TRBJ2-5 TRBV7-8 TRBD2
CASSLRGRRTDNSPLHF TGTGCCAGCAGCTTGCGGGGGCGCCGGACTGATAATTCACCCCTCCACTTT - TRBJ1-6 TRBV7-8 -
CASKGPMDEQFF TGTGCCAGCAAGGGACCGATGGATGAGCAGTTCTTC - TRBJ2-1 TRBV3-1 -
CASRPGDLLAKNIQYF TGTGCCAGCAGACCCGGGGACCTTCTAGCCAAAAACATTCAGTACTTC - TRBJ2-4 TRBV6-2/TRBV6-3 -
CASSHRPLSTLHF TGTGCCAGCAGCCACCGGCCTCTCTCGACCCTCCACTTT - TRBJ1-6 TRBV14 -
CASSLLAGASEQFF TGTGCCAGCAGTCTTCTAGCGGGAGCAAGCGAGCAGTTCTTC - TRBJ2-1 TRBV12-3/TRBV12-4 TRBD2
CSVARGQGSAWETQYF TGCAGCGTTGCCCGCGGACAGGGAAGCGCCTGGGAGACCCAGTACTTC - TRBJ2-5 TRBV29-1 TRBD1
CAISPGTGVYYGYTF TGTGCCATCAGTCCCGGGACAGGGGTTTACTATGGCTACACCTTC few TRBJ1-2 TRBV10-3 TRBD1
CSARETRVQPQHF TGCAGTGCTAGAGAAACGCGGGTGCAGCCCCAGCATTTT - TRBJ1-5 TRBV20-1 -
CASSTRVNTEAFF TGTGCCAGCAGTACCAGGGTGAACACTGAAGCTTTCTTT - TRBJ1-1 TRBV9 -
CASSQGALNEQYF TGTGCCAGCAGCCAAGGGGCCTTAAATGAGCAGTACTTC - TRBJ2-7 TRBV4-2 -
CASSQKPGQGFSGANVLTF TGTGCCAGCAGTCAGAAGCCGGGACAGGGATTTTCTGGGGCCAACGTCCTGACTTTC few TRBJ2-6 TRBV27 TRBD1
CASSLLRNEQYF TGTGCCAGCAGCTTGTTGCGCAATGAGCAGTACTTC few TRBJ2-5 TRBV7-2 -